This T cell receptor beta chain was sequenced in a study of persistence of HIV-infected CD4 T cells. This nonspecific control used anti-CD3/anti-CD28 bead stimulation of CD4+ T cells. CD4+ T cells upregulating both CD40 ligand and CD69 were sorted as responding cells. The CDR3 length is 15 residues. V lost 0 bases and J lost 7; bases outside the gene matches: 9. From germline, CDR1 is SGDLS and CDR2 YYNGEE. Overall study results and limits: CMV- and Gag-responding cells had lower TCRbeta richness than CD3/CD28-responding cells.

The libraries were made with immunoSEQ version 4 in survey mode. Generated by immunoSEQ multiplex PCR, the TCRdb table keeps only in-frame clones and is missing some. The sample has 45,000 or so clones, 85% to 90% seen once; the top ten hold more than 2.5%. As for this clone: Its antigen is not known.

The sample consisted of CD4+ T cells sorted from PBMCs after roughly 18-hour stimulation, taken from a patient who received antiretroviral therapy. The TCR originated in an adult woman with HIV who was CMV-seropositive. The chain recombines TRBV9 with TRBJ1-1; 7 nucleotides line up with TRBD1. CDR3 sequence reads: CASSVVGRQGVEAFF. Written as DNA, the CDR3 is TGTGCCAGCAGCGTAGTCGGTCGACAGGGCGTTGAAGCTTTCTTT.